A selection of T cell receptor beta chains follows, all from one sample in a study of T cell responses to AZD1222 COVID-19 vaccine. Sequencing used immunoSEQ multiplex PCR; TCRdb keeps in-frame clones, though not all of them. The sample's table shows about 140,000 clones. The source material was peripheral blood. The source is an adult in good health. The conserved cysteine and the conserved F or W are not part of the CDR3 here.

ASSQNTGTDYEQY	TRBV6-5	TRBJ2-7
ASSLRPVSSPLH	TRBV6-5	TRBJ1-6
ASTPRASGAYEQY	TRBV19	TRBJ2-7
ASSEGTVPGRSNQPQH	TRBV19	TRBJ1-5
ASRDRVLNEKLF	TRBV28	TRBJ1-4
AIIHKLGTRLGKLF	TRBV10-3	TRBJ1-4
ASSLFVPGALPETQY	TRBV7-2	TRBJ2-5
ASSIGSNMNTEAF	TRBV19	TRBJ1-1
AWNPPGNTGTEAF	TRBV30	TRBJ1-1
ASSGPGDGETQY	TRBV28	TRBJ2-5
ASSEAPTVNTEAF	TRBV2	TRBJ1-1
ASSQLAGANTGELF	TRBV5-1	TRBJ2-2
SVEIASQGVRTDTQY	TRBV29-1	TRBJ2-3
ASSYPEGTEAF	TRBV6-5	TRBJ1-1
ASSLAGGENYGYT	TRBV7-9	TRBJ1-2
ASSIATKETQY	TRBV19	TRBJ2-5
ASSFRRGLREAF	TRBV28	TRBJ1-1
ASGRGTAHSGNTIY	TRBV9	TRBJ1-3
ASSMYGSTYSGNTIY	TRBV19	TRBJ1-3
AWSTQGRTDTQY	TRBV30	TRBJ2-3
ASSEARGSYNEQF	TRBV6-1	TRBJ2-1
ASSLDSNQPQH	TRBV7-2	TRBJ1-5
ASSLNPGNYGYT	TRBV7-3	TRBJ1-2
ASSPAPDKTGLF	TRBV7-9	TRBJ1-4
ASSSQGSQDEELF	TRBV5-1	TRBJ2-2
ASSAVLNTGELF	TRBV2	TRBJ2-2
ASSFAGVNSPLH	TRBV7-9	TRBJ1-6
ASSLGVNQPQH	TRBV7-8	TRBJ1-5
ASSQLQNSPLH	TRBV4-1	TRBJ1-6
ASIREAGLHNYGYT	TRBV2	TRBJ1-2
ASSPWGGNTGELF	TRBV7-8	TRBJ2-2
AWSNRLSTEAF	TRBV30	TRBJ1-1
SVEGRGFSNEQF	TRBV29-1	TRBJ2-1
ASSLRQGGRQY	TRBV27	TRBJ2-7
ASSQGKGQGTGNEQF	TRBV4-3	TRBJ2-1
ASSQDFVRGAGANVLT	TRBV4-3	TRBJ2-6
ASSFGTATYEQY	TRBV11-2	TRBJ2-7